This T cell receptor beta chain was recorded in a study of blood T cell repertoires in COVID-19. Study summary: COVID-19 samples, acute and convalescent, were from the United States, Italy and Spain.

Germline CDR1 MNHEY, CDR2 SVGAGI. Deletions cut 6 bases from V and 4 bases from J, with 12 bases between. This CDR3 has 13 residues. This clone was seen a handful of times. Data came from immunoSEQ multiplex PCR; TCRdb stores just in-frame clones and leaves some out. This table has approximately 220,000 clones, roughly 82% appearing once. The chain recombines TRBV6-5 with TRBJ1-2; D remains ambiguous. Sequencing was performed on peripheral blood. This clonotype was sampled from a woman in her sixties or seventies with acute or convalescent COVID-19. Here the CDR3 reads CASSDSGPYGYTF. DNA for the CDR3: TGTGCCAGCAGCGATAGCGGACCCTATGGCTACACCTTC.